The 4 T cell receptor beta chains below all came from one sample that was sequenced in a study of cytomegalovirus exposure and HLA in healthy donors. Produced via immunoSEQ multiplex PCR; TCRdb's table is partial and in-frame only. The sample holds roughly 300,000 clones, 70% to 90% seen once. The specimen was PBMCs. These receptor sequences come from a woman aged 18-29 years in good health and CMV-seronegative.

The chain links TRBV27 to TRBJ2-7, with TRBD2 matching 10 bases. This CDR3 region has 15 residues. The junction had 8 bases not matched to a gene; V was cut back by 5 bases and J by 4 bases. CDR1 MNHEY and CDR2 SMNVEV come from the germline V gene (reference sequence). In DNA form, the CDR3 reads TGTGCCAGCAGTCTCCTAGCGGGAGAATCGTACGAGCAGTACTTC. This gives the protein CASSLLAGESYEQYF.

The CDR3 reads CASSEQGLNQPQHF. The CDR3 DNA reads TGTGCCAGCAGTGAACAGGGGCTCAATCAGCCCCAGCATTTT. This chain connects TRBV2 to TRBJ1-5, with D maybe TRBD1 (6 bases). CDR3 length: 14 residues. V was cut by 2 bases and J by 3 bases, with 8 bases left in between. Per germline, CDR1 SNHLY and CDR2 FYNNEI.

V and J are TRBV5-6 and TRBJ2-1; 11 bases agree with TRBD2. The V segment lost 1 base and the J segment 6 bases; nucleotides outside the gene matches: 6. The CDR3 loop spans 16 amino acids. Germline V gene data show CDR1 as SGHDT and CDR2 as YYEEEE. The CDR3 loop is CASSLYTLAGANEQFF. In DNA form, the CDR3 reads TGTGCCAGCAGCTTGTATACACTAGCGGGAGCCAATGAGCAGTTCTTC.

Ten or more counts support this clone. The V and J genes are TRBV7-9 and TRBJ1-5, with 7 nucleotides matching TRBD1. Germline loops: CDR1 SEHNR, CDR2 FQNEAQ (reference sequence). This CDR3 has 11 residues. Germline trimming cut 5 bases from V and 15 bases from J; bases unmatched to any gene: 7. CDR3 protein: CASSLQTGRHF. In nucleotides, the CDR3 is TGTGCCAGCAGCCTCCAGACAGGGAGGCATTTT.